This T cell receptor (beta chain) came from a study of naive and memory T cell subsets. Overall study findings and caveats: Over 95% of naive TCR sequences appeared only once after error correction, unlike memory subsets.

The beta constant-region primer was an equimolar mix of two oligonucleotides covering TRBC1 and TRBC2. Ligated cDNA was amplified by four rounds of PCR with nested alpha and beta constant-region primers and SP2. TCRdb reprocessed the UMI-ligation and nested PCR reads with MiXCR, giving one entry per CDR3 protein. The repertoire consists of 95,000 to 150,000 distinct CDR3 sequences, with approximately 37% occurring once and the leading ten covering approximately 0.9%. The germline gives CDR1 SQVTM, CDR2 ANQGSEA. V was pared by 6 bases and J by 1 base, with 7 bases of the junction left unmatched. This CDR3 has 14 residues. In this sample, this clonotype turned up a few times. Its matching antigen is unknown.

The chain combines TRBV29-1 with TRBJ2-3, with 7 bases matching TRBD1. The sample consisted of central memory CD4+ T cells from blood. This sequence originates from a human donor in good health. CDR3 loop: CSVHRGVGTDTQYF. The CDR3 DNA follows: TGCAGCGTACACAGGGGAGTCGGCACAGATACGCAGTATTTT.